There are a few counts of the clone carrying this T cell receptor (beta chain). Its specificity is not known. Distinct nucleotide sequences in the sample also encode this CDR3. Expressed TCRB transcripts got sequenced, as all isolated RNA was reverse transcribed. Generated by immunoSEQ multiplex PCR, the TCRdb table keeps only in-frame clones and is missing some. The sample has over 700,000 clones, 15% to 20% seen once. Germline trimming cut 4 bases from V and 0 bases from J; bases unmatched to any gene: 8. The germline gives CDR1 LNHDA, CDR2 SQIVND (reference sequence). This CDR3 region has 16 residues. All sorted populations exceeded 98% purity. The sample is drawn from a study of beta chain features in type 1 diabetes. General study findings and limits: Moderate but significant shortening of TCRB CDR3s was recorded in all four CD4+ subsets from Type 1 diabetes patients.

Sequenced: naive CD4+ T cells from blood. The genes are TRBV19 and TRBJ1-2; 7 bases match TRBD1. This clonotype was sampled from a woman between 18 and 30 years old in good health. CDR3 region: CASSRPKGASNYGYTF. CDR3 coding DNA: TGTGCCAGTAGTAGACCAAAGGGGGCGTCTAACTATGGCTACACCTTC. Full variable domain (missing parts from reference TRBV19 and TRBJ1-2): DGGITQSPKYLFRKEGQNVTLSCEQNLNHDAMYWYRQDPGQGLRLIYYSQIVNDFQKGDIAEGYSVSREKKESFPLTVTSAQKNPTAFYLCASSRPKGASNYGYTFGSGTRLTVV.